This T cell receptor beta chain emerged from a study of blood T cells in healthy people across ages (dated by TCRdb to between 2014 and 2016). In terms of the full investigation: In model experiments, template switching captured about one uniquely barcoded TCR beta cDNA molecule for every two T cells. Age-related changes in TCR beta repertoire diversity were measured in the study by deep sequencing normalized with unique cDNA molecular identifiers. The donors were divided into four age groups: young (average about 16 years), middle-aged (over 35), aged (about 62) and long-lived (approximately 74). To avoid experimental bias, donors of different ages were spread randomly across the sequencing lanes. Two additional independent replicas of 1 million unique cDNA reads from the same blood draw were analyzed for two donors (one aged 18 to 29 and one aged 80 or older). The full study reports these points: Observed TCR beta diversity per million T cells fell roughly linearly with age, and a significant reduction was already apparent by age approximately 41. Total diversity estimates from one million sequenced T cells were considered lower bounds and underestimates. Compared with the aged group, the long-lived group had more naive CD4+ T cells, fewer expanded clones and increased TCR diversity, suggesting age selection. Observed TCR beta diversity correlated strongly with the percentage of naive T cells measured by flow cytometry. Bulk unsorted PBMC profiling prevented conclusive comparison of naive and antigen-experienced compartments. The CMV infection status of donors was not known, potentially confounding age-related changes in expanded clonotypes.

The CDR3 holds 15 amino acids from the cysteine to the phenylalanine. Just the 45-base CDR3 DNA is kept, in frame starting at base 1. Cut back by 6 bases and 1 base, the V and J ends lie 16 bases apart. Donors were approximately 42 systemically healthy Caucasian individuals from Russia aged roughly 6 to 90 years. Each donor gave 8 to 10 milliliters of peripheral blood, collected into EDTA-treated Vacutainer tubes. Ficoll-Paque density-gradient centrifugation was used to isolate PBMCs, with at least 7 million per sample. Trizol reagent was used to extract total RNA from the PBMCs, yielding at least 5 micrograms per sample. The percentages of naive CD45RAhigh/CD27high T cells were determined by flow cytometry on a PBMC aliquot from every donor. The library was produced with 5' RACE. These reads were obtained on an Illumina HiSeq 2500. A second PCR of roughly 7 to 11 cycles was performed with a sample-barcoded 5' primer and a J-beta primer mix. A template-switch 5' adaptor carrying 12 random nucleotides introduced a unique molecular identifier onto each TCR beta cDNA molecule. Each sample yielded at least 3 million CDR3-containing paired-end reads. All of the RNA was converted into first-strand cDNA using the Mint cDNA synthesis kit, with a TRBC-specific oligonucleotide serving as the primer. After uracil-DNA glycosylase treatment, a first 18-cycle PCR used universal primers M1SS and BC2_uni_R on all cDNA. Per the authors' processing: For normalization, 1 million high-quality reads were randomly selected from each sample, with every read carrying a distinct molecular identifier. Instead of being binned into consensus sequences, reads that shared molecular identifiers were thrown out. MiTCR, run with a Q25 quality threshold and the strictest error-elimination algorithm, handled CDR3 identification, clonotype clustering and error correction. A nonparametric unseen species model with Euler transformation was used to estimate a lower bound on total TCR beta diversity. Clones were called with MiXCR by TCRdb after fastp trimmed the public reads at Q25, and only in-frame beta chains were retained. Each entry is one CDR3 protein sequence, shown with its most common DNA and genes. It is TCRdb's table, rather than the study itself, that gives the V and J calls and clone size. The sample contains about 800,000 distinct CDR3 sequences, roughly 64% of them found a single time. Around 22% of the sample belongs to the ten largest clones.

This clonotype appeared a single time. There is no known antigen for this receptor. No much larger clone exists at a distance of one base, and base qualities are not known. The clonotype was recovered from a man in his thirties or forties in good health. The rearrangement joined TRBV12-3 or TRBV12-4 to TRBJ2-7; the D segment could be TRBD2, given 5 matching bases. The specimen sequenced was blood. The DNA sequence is TGTGCCAGCAGCTCGCTTGGCAGGAGGTCCTACGAGCAGTACTTC. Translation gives CASSSLGRRSYEQYF.